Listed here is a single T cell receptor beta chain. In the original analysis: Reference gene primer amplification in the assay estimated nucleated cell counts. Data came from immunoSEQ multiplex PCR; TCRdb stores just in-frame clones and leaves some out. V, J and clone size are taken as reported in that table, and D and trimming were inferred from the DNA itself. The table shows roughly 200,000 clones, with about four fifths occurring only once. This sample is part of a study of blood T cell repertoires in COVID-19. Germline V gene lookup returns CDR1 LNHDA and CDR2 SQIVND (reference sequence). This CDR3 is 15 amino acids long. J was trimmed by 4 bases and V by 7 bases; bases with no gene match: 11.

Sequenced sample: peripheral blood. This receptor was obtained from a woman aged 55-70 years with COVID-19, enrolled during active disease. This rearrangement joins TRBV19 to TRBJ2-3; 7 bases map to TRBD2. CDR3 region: CASTNGLAASDTQYF. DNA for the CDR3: TGTGCCAGTACCAATGGGCTAGCGGCCTCAGATACGCAGTATTTT.